This TCR beta chain appears in the sequencing data of a study of cytomegalovirus exposure and HLA in healthy donors. Study-level results: TCR beta V- and J-gene trimming, according to a later analysis, was linked to a missense DCLRE1C variant.

PCR amplification relied on 60 Vbeta primers (plus 13 Jbeta primers). In the study's own analysis: Roughly 83 million unique TCR beta chains, about 10 million of them shared, were counted by a later analysis. This table comes from immunoSEQ multiplex PCR, and its TCRdb copy is limited to in-frame clones, with some not included. V, J and clone size reflect that table, while D and trimming were determined from the DNA. Among some 99,000 clones listed, about 76% were seen once. Points on this clone: The antigen remains unidentified.

Germline lookup yields CDR1 LGHNT and CDR2 FRNRAP. V gave up 5 bases and J gave up 8 bases; unmatched junction bases: 9. The CDR3 runs to 15 residues. The TCR originated in a man aged 35 to 55 in good health and CMV-seronegative. The source material was PBMCs. The J gene is TRBJ1-4, the V gene TRBV12-5; 9 bases agree with TRBD1. The CDR3 DNA follows: TGTGCTAGTGGTCCCTCGACAGGGGGACGAGAAAAACTGTTTTTT. The encoded protein is CASGPSTGGREKLFF.